The rows below give T cell receptor beta chains drawn from one sample of a study of regulatory T cells in long-lasting Graves disease. TCRdb redid the calling of the multiplex PCR reads with MiXCR, one entry per CDR3 protein. The data contain around 400,000 distinct CDR3 sequences, 15% of them singletons. The sample was also linked to a second study, of T cells in Graves' hyperthyroidism and ophthalmopathy.

The sample here was peripheral blood mononuclear cells (PBMCs), taken at new diagnosis, from a patient treated with antithyroid drugs. The source of these receptors is a woman aged 40 to 50 with Graves disease. CDR3s leave out the opening cysteine and the closing phenylalanine or tryptophan. The D gene is left open where the match is weak.

j_call	cdr3_length	d_call	v_call	cdr3_aa
TRBJ2-7	13	TRBD2	TRBV19	ASSFGTSETYEQY
TRBJ1-6	13	-	TRBV5-1	ASSFGTGQSSPLH
TRBJ2-1	15	TRBD2	TRBV29-1	SAEGLAGVTGIGEQF
TRBJ2-7	12	TRBD2	TRBV28	ASSPTGTKDEQY
TRBJ2-3	12	-	TRBV25-1	ASSVALGTDKQY
TRBJ1-1	12	-	TRBV12-3/TRBV12-4	ASSFTYGRPEAF
TRBJ1-6	14	TRBD1	TRBV24-1	ATSASPGQDNSPLH
TRBJ2-7	12	-	TRBV10-2	ASSELSGPYEQY
TRBJ2-1	14	-	TRBV24-1	ATSDLGRGISNEQF
TRBJ1-2	12	-	TRBV4-1	ASSPSTGLYGYT
TRBJ2-1	12	TRBD1	TRBV6-1	ASGGTGDYNEQF
TRBJ2-7	10	-	TRBV2	ASIREGEGQY
TRBJ2-7	11	-	TRBV28	ASSFGDLNEQY
TRBJ2-4	11	-	TRBV5-6	ASSLGIKNIQY